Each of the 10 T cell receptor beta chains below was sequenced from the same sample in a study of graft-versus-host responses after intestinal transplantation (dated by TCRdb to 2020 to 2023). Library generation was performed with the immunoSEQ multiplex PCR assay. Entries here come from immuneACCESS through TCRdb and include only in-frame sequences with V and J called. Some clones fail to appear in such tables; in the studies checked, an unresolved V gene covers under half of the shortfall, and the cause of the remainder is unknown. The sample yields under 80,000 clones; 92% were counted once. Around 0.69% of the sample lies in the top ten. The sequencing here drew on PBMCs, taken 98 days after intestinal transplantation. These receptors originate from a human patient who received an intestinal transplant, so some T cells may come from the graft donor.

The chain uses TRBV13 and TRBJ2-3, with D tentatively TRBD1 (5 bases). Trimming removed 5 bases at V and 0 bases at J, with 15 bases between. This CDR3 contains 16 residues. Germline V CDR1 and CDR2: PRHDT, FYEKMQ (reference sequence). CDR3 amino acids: CASSATRAPSTDTQYF. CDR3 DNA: TGTGCCAGCAGCGCCACCAGGGCTCCTAGCACAGATACGCAGTATTTT. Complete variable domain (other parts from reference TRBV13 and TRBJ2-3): AAGVIQSPRHLIKEKRETATLKCYPIPRHDTVYWYQQGPGQDPQFLISFYEKMQSDKGSIPDRFSAQQFSDYHSELNMSSLELGDSALYFCASSATRAPSTDTQYFGPGTRLTVL.

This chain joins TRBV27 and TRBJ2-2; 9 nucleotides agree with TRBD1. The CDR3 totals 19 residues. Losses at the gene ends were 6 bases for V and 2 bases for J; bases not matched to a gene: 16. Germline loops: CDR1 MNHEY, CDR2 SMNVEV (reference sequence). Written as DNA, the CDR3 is TGTGCCAGCAGCTTAAGGGACTACAGGGGGCTTCGAAACACCGGGGAGCTGTTTTTT. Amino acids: CASSLRDYRGLRNTGELFF.

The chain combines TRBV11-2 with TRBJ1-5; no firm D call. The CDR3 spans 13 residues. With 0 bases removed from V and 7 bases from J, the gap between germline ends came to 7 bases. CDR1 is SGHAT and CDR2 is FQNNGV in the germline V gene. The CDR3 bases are TGTGCCAGCAGCTTAGATTTGGGACAGCCCCAGCATTTT. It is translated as CASSLDLGQPQHF.

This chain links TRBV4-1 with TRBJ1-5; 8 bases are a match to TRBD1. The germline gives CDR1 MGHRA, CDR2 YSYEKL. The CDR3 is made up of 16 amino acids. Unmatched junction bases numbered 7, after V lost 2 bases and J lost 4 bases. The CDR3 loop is CASSQRRQGWNQPQHF. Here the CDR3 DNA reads TGCGCCAGCAGCCAACGGAGACAGGGGTGGAATCAGCCCCAGCATTTT.

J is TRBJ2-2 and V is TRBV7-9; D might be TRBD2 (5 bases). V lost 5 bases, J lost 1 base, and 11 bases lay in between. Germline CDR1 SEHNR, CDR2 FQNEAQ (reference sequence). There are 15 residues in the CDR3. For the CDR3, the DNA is TGTGCCAGCAGCCTGGACGGGGTGAACACCGGGGAGCTGTTTTTT. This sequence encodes CASSLDGVNTGELFF.

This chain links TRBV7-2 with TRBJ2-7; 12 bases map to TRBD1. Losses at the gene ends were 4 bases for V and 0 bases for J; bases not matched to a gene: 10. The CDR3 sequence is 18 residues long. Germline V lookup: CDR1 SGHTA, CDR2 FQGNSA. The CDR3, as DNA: TGTGCCAGCAGCTCCCCCGGGACAGGGGGCAGCTTCTCCTACGAGCAGTACTTC. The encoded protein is CASSSPGTGGSFSYEQYF.

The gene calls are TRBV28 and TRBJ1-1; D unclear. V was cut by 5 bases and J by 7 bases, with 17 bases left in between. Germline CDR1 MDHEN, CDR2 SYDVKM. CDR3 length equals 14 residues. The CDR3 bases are TGTGCCAGCAGTATAATTCGGGCCATAGGTGAAGCTTTCTTT. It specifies CASSIIRAIGEAFF.

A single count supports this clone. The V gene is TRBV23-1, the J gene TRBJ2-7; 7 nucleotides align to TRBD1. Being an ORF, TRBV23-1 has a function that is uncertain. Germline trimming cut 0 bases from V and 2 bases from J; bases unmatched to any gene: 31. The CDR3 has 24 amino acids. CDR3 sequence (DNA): TGCGCCAGCAGTCAATCCGCCCCCGGACAGGCGGAGACGAAGGGACCACTCATTACCTACGAGCAGTACTTC. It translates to CASSQSAPGQAETKGPLITYEQYF.

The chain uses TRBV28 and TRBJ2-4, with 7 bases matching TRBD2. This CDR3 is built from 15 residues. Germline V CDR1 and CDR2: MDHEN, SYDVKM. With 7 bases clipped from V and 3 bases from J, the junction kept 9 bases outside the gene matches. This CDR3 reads CASNRAGEGKNIQYF. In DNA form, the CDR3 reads TGTGCCAGCAATAGGGCGGGAGAGGGCAAAAACATTCAGTACTTC.

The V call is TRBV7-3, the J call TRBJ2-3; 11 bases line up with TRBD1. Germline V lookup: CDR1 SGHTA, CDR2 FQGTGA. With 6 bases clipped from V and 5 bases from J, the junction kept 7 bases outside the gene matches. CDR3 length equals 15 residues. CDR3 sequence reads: CASRETGTGGDTQYF. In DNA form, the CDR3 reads TGTGCCAGCAGGGAAACCGGGACAGGGGGAGATACGCAGTATTTT.